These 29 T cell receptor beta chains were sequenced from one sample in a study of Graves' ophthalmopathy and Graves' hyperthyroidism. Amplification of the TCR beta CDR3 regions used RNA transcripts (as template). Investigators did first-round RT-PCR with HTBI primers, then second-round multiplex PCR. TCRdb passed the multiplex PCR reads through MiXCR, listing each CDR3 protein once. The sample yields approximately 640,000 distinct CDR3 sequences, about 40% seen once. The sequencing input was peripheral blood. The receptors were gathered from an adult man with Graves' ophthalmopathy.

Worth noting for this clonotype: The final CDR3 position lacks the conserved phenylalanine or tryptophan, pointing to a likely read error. The CDR3 region has the DNA TGTGCCAGCAGATCTCACGCAGGGCGGGTTAGCGCTGAAGCTTTCCTT. Translated: CASRSHAGRVSAEAFL. The chain carries TRBV25-1 and TRBJ1-1, with a weak D call TRBD1 (5 bases). The CDR3 consists of 16 residues. V gave up 6 bases and J gave up 6 bases, with 23 bases separating them. CDR1 is MGHDK and CDR2 is SYGVNS in the germline V gene.

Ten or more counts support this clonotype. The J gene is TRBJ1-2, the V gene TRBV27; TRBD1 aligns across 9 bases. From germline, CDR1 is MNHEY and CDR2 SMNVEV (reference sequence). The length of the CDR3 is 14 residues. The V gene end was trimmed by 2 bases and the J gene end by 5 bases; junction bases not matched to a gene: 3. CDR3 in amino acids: CASSLRGQGYGYTF. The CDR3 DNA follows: TGTGCCAGCAGTTTACGGGGACAGGGATATGGCTACACCTTC.

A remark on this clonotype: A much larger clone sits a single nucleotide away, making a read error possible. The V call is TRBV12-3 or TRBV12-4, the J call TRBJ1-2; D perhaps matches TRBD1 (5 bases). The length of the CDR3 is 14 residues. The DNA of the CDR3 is TGTGCCAGCAGTCCTTGGGACGGCCCTAACCGCTACAACTTC. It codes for CASSPWDGPNRYNF.

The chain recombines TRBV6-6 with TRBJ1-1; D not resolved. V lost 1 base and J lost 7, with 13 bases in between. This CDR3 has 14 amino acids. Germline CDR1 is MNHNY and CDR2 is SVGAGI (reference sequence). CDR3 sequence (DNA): TGTGCCAGCAGTTACTGGCGGGTCGAGGGTGAAGCTTTCTTT. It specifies CASSYWRVEGEAFF.

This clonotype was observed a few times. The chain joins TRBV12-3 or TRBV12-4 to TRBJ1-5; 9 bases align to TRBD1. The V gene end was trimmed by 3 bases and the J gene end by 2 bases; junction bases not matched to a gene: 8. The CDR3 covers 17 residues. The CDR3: CASSFIPQGAGNQPQHF. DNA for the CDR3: TGTGCCAGCAGTTTCATTCCACAGGGGGCGGGCAATCAGCCCCAGCATTTT.

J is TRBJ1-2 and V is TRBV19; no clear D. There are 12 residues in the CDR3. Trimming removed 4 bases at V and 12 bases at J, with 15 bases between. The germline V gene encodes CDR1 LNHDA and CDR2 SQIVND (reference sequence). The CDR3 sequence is CASSNPSGGHTF. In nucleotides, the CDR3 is TGTGCCAGTAGTAACCCCAGCGGTGGTCACACCTTC.

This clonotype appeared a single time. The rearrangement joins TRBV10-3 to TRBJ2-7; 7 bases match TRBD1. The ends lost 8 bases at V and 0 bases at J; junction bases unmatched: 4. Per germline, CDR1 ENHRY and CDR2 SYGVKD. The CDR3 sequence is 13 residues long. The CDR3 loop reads CAIGTVSSYEQYF. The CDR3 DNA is TGTGCCATCGGGACAGTGAGCTCCTACGAGCAGTACTTC.

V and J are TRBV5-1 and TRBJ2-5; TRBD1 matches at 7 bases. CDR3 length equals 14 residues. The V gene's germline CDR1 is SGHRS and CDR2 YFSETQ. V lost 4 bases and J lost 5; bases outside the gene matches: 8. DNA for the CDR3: TGCGCCAGCAGCGTGAGACAGGGTTGGGAGACCCAGTACTTC. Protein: CASSVRQGWETQYF.

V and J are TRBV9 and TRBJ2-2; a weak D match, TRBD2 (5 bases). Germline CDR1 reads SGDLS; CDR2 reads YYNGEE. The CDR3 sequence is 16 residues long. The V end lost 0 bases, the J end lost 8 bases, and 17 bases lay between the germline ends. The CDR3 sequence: CASSVEWRQVTGELFF. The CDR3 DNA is TGTGCCAGCAGCGTAGAGTGGAGGCAGGTGACGGGGGAGCTGTTTTTT.

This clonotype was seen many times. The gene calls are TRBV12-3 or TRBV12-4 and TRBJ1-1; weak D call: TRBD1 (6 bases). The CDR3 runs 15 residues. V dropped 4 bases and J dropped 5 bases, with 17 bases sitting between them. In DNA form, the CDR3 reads TGTGCCAGCAGTTCAAACGCAGGGGATCAAACTGAAGCTTTCTTT. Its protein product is CASSSNAGDQTEAFF.

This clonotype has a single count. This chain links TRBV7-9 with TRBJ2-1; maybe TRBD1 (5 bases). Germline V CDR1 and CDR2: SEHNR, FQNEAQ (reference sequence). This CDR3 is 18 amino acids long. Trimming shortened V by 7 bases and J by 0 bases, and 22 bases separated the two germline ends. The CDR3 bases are TGTGCCAGCACCGGACGCCGACGGTGGACAAGCTCCTACAATGAGCAGTTCTTC. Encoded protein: CASTGRRRWTSSYNEQFF.

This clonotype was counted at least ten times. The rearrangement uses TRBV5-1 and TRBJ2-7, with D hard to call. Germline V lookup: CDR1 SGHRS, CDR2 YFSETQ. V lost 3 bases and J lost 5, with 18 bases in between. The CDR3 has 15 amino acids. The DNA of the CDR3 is TGCGCCAGCAGCTCCCTCGGGTTGGAGCTCAACGAGCAGTACTTC. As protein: CASSSLGLELNEQYF.

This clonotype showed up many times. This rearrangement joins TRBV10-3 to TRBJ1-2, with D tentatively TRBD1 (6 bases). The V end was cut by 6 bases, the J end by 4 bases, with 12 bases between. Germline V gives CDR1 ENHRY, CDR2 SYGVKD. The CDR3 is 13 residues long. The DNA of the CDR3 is TGTGCCATCAGAGGACAGACCTCCTATGGCTACACCTTC. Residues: CAIRGQTSYGYTF.

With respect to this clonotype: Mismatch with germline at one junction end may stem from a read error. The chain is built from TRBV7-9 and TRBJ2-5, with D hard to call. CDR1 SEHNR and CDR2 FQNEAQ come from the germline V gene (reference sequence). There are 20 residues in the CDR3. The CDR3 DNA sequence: TGCGCCAGCAGCCAAGATCGCGAGTTCCCCACTGTACACTTACAAGAGACCCAGTACTTC. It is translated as CASSQDREFPTVHLQETQYF.

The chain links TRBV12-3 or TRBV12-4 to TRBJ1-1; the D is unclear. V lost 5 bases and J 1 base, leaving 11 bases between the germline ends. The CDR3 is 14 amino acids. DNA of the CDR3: TGTGCCAGCAGTCAGACCCGTTCGAACACTGAAGCTTTCTTT. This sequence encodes CASSQTRSNTEAFF.

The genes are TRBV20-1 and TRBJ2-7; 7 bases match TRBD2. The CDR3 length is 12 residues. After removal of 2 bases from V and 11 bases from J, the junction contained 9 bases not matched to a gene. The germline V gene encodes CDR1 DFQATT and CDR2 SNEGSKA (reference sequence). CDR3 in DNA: TGCAGTGCTAGACTAGCGGTATCCGATAAGTACTTC. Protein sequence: CSARLAVSDKYF.

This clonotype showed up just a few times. The CDR3, as DNA: TGTGCCAGCAGCCAAGGAGAGGGGTCGCGCTCCTACGAGCAGTACTTC. It encodes CASSQGEGSRSYEQYF. The rearrangement links TRBV4-2 to TRBJ2-7; D may correspond to TRBD1 or TRBD2 (5 bases each). The CDR3 covers 16 residues. Germline V CDR1 and CDR2: LGHNA, YNFKEQ. Trimming stripped 1 base from V and 0 bases from J, with 13 bases between.

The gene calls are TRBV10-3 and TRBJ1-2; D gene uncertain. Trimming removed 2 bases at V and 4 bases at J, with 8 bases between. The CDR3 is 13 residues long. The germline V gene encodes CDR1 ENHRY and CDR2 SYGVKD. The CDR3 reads CAISEGGSYGYTF. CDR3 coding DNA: TGTGCCATCAGTGAGGGCGGGAGCTATGGCTACACCTTC.

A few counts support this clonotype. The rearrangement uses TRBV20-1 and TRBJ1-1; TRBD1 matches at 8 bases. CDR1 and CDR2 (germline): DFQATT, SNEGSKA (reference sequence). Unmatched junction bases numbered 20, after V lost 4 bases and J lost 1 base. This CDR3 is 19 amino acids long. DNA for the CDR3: TGCAGTGCTACGTCCGGGGACAGGAGACGCTACTCCCGGAACACTGAAGCTTTCTTT. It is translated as CSATSGDRRRYSRNTEAFF.

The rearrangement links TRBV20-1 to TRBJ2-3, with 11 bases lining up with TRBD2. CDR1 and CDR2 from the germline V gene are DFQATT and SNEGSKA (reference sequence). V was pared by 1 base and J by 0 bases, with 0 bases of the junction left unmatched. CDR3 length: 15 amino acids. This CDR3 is CSARGLAGSTDTQYF. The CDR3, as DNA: TGCAGTGCTAGAGGACTAGCGGGGAGCACAGATACGCAGTATTTT.

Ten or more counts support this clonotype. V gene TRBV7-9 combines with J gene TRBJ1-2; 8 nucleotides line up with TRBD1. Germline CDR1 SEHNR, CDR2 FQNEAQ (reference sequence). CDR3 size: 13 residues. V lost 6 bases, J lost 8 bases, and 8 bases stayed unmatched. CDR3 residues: CASSPQGEGGYTF. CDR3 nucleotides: TGTGCCAGCAGTCCACAGGGGGAGGGCGGCTACACCTTC.

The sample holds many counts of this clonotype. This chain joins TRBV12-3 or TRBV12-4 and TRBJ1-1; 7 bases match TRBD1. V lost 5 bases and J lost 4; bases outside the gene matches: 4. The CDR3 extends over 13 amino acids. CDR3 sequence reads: CASSTYRGTEAFF. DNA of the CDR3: TGTGCCAGCAGTACCTACAGGGGCACTGAAGCTTTCTTT.

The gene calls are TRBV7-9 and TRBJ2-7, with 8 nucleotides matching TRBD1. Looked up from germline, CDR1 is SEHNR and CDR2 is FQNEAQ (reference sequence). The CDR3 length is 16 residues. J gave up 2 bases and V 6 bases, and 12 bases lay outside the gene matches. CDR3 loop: CASSESAGGGAYEQYF. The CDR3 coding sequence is TGTGCCAGCAGTGAATCGGCAGGGGGCGGCGCCTACGAGCAGTACTTC.

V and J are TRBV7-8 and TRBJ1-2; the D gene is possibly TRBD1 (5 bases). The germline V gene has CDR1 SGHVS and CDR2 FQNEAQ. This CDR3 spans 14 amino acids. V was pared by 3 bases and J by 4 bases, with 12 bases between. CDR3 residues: CASSLVAGPYGYTF. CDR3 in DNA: TGTGCCAGCAGCTTGGTGGCAGGGCCCTATGGCTACACCTTC.

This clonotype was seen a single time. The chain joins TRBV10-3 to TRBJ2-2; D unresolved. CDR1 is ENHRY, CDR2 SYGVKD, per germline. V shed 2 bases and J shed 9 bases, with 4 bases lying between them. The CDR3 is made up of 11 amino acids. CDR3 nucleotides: TGTGCCATCAGTGAGACGAGGGAGCTGTTTTTT. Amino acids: CAISETRELFF.

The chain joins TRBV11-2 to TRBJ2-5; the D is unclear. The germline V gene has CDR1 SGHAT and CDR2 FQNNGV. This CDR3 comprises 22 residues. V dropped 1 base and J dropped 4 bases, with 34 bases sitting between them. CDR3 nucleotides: TGTGCCAGCAGCTTAGGTTGGACGTCTCCGGAGTTCCAAAGTTTCCCGACAGAGACCCAGTACTTC. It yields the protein CASSLGWTSPEFQSFPTETQYF.

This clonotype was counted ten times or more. The CDR3 DNA sequence: TGTGCCAGCCGTCCAGGCGGACGGGGGATCACTGAAGCTTTCTTT. Encoded protein: CASRPGGRGITEAFF. The rearrangement uses TRBV12-3 or TRBV12-4 and TRBJ1-1, with a tentative D call TRBD1 (5 bases). Trimming removed 8 bases at V and 4 bases at J, with 20 bases between. The CDR3 is 15 residues long.

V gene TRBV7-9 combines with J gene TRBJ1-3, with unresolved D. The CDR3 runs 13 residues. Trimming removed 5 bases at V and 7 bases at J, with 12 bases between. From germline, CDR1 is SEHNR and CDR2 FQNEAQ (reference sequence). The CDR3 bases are TGTGCCAGCAGCCGACTAGCGGGGAACACCATATATTTT. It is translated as CASSRLAGNTIYF.

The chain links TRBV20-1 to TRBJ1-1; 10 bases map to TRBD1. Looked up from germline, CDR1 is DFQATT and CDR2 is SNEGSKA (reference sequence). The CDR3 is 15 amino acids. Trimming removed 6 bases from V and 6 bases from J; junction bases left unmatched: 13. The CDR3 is CSASSFGTGVPEAFF. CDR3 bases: TGCAGTGCCAGTAGTTTCGGGACAGGGGTCCCTGAAGCTTTCTTT.